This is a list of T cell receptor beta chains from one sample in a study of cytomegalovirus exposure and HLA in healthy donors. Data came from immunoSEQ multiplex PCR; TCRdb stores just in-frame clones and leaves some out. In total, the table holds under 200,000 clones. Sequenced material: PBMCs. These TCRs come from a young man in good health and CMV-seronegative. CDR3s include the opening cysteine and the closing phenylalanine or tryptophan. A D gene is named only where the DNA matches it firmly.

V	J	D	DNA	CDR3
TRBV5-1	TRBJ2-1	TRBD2	TGCGCCAGCAGCTTTAGGGAGGGCGGGAATGAGCAGTTCTTC	CASSFREGGNEQFF
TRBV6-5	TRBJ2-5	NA	TGTGCCAGCAGTTCCCCAGGGGAGACCCAGTACTTC	CASSSPGETQYF
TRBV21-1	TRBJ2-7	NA	TGTGCCAGCAGCCAACAGGGGACGGCCTCCTACGAGCAGTACTTC	CASSQQGTASYEQYF
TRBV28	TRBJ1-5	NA	TGTGCCAGCAGTTTACGTATGGGCAGGGCCGATCAGCCCCAGCATTTT	CASSLRMGRADQPQHF
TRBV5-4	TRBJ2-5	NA	TGTGCCAGCAGCTTGTGGGGCCCGACCCAAGAGACCCAGTACTTC	CASSLWGPTQETQYF
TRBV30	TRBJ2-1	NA	TGTGCCTGGAGTTCGCTGACTCGATACAATGAGCAGTTCTTC	CAWSSLTRYNEQFF
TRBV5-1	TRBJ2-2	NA	TGCGCCAGCAGCTCTCAATCGAGCGGGGAGCTGTTTTTT	CASSSQSSGELFF
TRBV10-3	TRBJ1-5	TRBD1	TGTGCCATCAGTGAGATTGGACAGGGGGTTCAGCCCCAGCATTTT	CAISEIGQGVQPQHF
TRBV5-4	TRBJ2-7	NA	TGTGCCAGCAGCTTCGGTGGGCAGTTACAATCCTACGAGCAGTACTTC	CASSFGGQLQSYEQYF
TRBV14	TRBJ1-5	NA	TGTGCCAGCAGCCAGGGGCTTGGCAATCAGCCCCAGCATTTT	CASSQGLGNQPQHF